This TCR beta chain was captured by sequencing in a study of shared clonotypes between healthy human individuals. Study overall: The study used three CD4 naive, three CD4 memory, two CD8 naive and one CD8 memory plate per donor.

The investigators split CD4+ cells into a CD45RA+ naive subset and a CD45RA-negative memory subset. Replicate PCRs from sorted subsets contained approximately 200 ng DNA, which is around 30,000 T cell genomes. Clones were read by immunoSEQ multiplex PCR, and TCRdb kept only the in-frame ones, dropping some. The sample lists 2 million to 3 million clones, 80% to 95% occurring once. This CDR3 comprises 15 residues. From germline, CDR1 is SGDLS and CDR2 YYNGEE. Trimming left V 4 bases short and J 2 bases short, with 15 bases between. The sample consisted of naive CD4+ T cells from PBMCs. The subset: CD45RA+ positively selected. The gene calls are TRBV9 and TRBJ2-5; D unclear. The sequence was collected from a man aged 18 to 35 in good health. Some clones in this sample may be carry-over from other donors' samples. CDR3 sequence reads: CASSLEGGVQETQYF. The CDR3 DNA reads TGTGCCAGCAGCCTAGAAGGTGGCGTACAAGAGACCCAGTACTTC.